This T cell receptor beta chain was captured in a study of T cell responses to AZD1222 COVID-19 vaccine. The overall study: Investigators merged groups given second doses at roughly 4 or roughly 12 weeks. Study conclusions and caveats: Clonal diversity was possibly underestimated, and the donors were mostly white British, with more females. The study found vaccine-associated CD4 TCRs spanning spike, dominant at 160-218 and 743-854.

Sequenced by immunoSEQ multiplex PCR; TCRdb stores in-frame clones only, minus some. There are more than 95,000 clones in the sample; roughly 86% occur only once, and about 9.4% lies in the top ten. Concerning this clone: Its antigen is unidentified.

The CDR3 consists of 12 residues. V was cut by 0 bases and J by 6 bases, with 6 bases left in between. Germline V gives CDR1 SNHLY, CDR2 FYNNEI. The receptor was derived from an adult in good health. The sequencing here drew on peripheral blood, taken on day 0 of AZD1222 vaccination. The V and J genes are TRBV2 and TRBJ2-7; D uncertain. The CDR3 nucleotides are TGTGCCAGCAGTGAAGCGGGGATCGAGCAGTACTTC. This encodes CASSEAGIEQYF.